Listed here is a single T cell receptor (beta chain). This clone was observed a single time. Its target antigen remains unknown. No base quality information exists; no much larger clone differs at one position. These data belong to a study of OX40 agonist ivuxolimab in advanced cancers. In the study overall: Ivuxolimab was a fully human IgG2 agonistic monoclonal antibody targeting the costimulatory receptor OX40 (CD134). A male proportion of nearly 85% and a mean age of approximately 58 years, ranging from roughly 23 to 90, were recorded for the dose-escalation cohort. Partial responses were achieved by three dose-escalation patients, of whom one had hepatocellular carcinoma and two had cutaneous melanoma. Intravenous ivuxolimab was administered to patients every 2 weeks at six dose levels: 0.01, 0.1, 0.3, 1.5, 3 and 10 mg/kg. The paper reports the monotherapy dose-escalation portion (N of about 52 patients) of the phase I ivuxolimab trial. Of the approximately 54 patients in dose escalation, about 20 had hepatocellular carcinoma, about 15 had melanoma, 9 had renal cell carcinoma and 9 had head and neck cancer. Peripheral TCRbeta sequencing was intended to test whether TCR sequence diversity was altered and clonal T-cell expansion was caused by ivuxolimab. Prior anti-PD-1, anti-PD-L1 or anti-CTLA-4 therapy was permitted, and checkpoint inhibitors had been received by about 44% of dose-escalation patients.

The trial excluded patients who had a history of autoimmune disease or were on systemic immunosuppression. Peripheral blood for TCR sequencing was collected from all dose cohorts at baseline, on cycle 4 day 1, and on cycle 7 day 1. Samples came from an open-label, multicenter, first-in-human phase I dose-escalation trial of ivuxolimab. Adults with locally advanced or metastatic melanoma, renal cell, hepatocellular, or head and neck squamous cell carcinoma were enrolled in the trial. CD4+ and CD8+ T cells were sorted separately from peripheral blood before TCR sequencing. Genomic DNA was isolated from the sorted cells so that the TCRbeta CDR3 region could be sequenced. TCRbeta CDR3 regions were sequenced using the immunoSEQ Assay. TCRdb provides this immuneACCESS table in a form limited to in-frame rearrangements. Some clones are lacking; in checked studies, under half of them reflect an unresolved V gene, and why the rest are absent is not known. The sample table contains over 45,000 clones; only one count was recorded for roughly 90% of them. Of the sample, roughly 31% is held by the ten largest clones.

The germline V gene encodes CDR1 LNHNV and CDR2 YYDKDF (reference sequence). V gives up 0 bases and J gives up 4 bases, and the segment between their germline ends measures 19 bases. From its cysteine to its phenylalanine, the CDR3 spans 18 amino acids. This entry keeps only the CDR3 DNA: 54 bases, framed from base 1. Results and caveats for the whole study, not just this receptor: In partial responders in the 0.1-3.0 mg/kg groups, normalized peripheral clonal expansion was found to be among the lowest, especially among CD8+ T cells. Clonal expansion of both CD4+ and CD8+ blood T cells was observed from baseline to week 6 at doses 0.1 to 3.0 mg/kg. Antigen specificity was not determined for the clonally expanded peripheral T cells. Low levels of normalized T-cell clonal expansion were also seen in some nonresponding patients. After ivuxolimab, expanded clones were on average more numerous among CD8+ T cells than among CD4+ T cells.

This chain is built from TRBV15 and TRBJ2-1, with the D gene too uncertain to name. The sequences come from CD4+ or CD8+ T cells sorted from blood, collected in a trial of the OX40 agonist ivuxolimab. This sequence was found in an adult with an advanced solid tumor such as melanoma, head and neck, liver or kidney cancer. DNA sequence: TGTGCCACCAGCAGAGATCCCTACGAAGGGCCGATTTACAATGAGCAGTTCTTC. Its protein is CATSRDPYEGPIYNEQFF.